This T cell receptor (beta chain) was captured in a study of breast tumors, draining lymph nodes, adjacent tissues. Study-wide findings and caveats: Tumor repertoires ranked between lymph nodes and nontumor tissue in diversity, with V and J gene preferences. Most tumor T cells seemingly derive from lymph node, then expand in tumor.

The CDR3 runs 13 residues. Trimming pared 1 base from V and 0 bases from J, leaving 4 bases between. Germline CDR1 is SGHNT and CDR2 is YYREEE (reference sequence). Using its own MiXCR run on the multiplex PCR reads, TCRdb lists one record per CDR3 protein. The sample yields some 170,000 distinct CDR3 sequences, more than 25% seen once. Breast cancer patients provided tissue from their axillary draining lymph nodes. On this clonotype itself: Its target is not known.

The sequence was collected from a female donor with breast cancer. Some clones in this sample may be carry-over from other donors' samples. The V call is TRBV5-4, the J call TRBJ1-1; D call uncertain. The source material was axillary lymph node tissue. CDR3 in DNA: TGTGCCAGCAGCTTGCCGGTGAACACTGAAGCTTTCTTT. Translating it yields CASSLPVNTEAFF. The whole variable domain, filled in from reference TRBV5-4 and TRBJ1-1, reads ETGVTQSPTHLIKTRGQQVTLRCSSQSGHNTVSWYQQALGQGPQFIFQYYREEENGRGNFPPRFSGLQFPNYSSELNVNALELDDSALYLCASSLPVNTEAFFGQGTRLTVV.